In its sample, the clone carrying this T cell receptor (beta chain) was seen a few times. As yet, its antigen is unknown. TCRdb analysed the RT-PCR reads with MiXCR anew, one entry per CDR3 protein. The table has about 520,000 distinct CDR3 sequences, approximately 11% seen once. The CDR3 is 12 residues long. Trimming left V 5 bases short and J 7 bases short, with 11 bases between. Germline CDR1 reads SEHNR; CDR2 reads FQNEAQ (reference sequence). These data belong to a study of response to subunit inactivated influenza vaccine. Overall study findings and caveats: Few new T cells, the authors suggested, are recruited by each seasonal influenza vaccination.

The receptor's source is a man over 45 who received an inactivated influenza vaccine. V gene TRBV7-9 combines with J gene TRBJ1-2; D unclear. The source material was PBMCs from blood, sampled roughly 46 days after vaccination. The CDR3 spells CASSPDNGGYTF. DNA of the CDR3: TGTGCCAGCAGCCCCGACAACGGTGGCTACACCTTC.